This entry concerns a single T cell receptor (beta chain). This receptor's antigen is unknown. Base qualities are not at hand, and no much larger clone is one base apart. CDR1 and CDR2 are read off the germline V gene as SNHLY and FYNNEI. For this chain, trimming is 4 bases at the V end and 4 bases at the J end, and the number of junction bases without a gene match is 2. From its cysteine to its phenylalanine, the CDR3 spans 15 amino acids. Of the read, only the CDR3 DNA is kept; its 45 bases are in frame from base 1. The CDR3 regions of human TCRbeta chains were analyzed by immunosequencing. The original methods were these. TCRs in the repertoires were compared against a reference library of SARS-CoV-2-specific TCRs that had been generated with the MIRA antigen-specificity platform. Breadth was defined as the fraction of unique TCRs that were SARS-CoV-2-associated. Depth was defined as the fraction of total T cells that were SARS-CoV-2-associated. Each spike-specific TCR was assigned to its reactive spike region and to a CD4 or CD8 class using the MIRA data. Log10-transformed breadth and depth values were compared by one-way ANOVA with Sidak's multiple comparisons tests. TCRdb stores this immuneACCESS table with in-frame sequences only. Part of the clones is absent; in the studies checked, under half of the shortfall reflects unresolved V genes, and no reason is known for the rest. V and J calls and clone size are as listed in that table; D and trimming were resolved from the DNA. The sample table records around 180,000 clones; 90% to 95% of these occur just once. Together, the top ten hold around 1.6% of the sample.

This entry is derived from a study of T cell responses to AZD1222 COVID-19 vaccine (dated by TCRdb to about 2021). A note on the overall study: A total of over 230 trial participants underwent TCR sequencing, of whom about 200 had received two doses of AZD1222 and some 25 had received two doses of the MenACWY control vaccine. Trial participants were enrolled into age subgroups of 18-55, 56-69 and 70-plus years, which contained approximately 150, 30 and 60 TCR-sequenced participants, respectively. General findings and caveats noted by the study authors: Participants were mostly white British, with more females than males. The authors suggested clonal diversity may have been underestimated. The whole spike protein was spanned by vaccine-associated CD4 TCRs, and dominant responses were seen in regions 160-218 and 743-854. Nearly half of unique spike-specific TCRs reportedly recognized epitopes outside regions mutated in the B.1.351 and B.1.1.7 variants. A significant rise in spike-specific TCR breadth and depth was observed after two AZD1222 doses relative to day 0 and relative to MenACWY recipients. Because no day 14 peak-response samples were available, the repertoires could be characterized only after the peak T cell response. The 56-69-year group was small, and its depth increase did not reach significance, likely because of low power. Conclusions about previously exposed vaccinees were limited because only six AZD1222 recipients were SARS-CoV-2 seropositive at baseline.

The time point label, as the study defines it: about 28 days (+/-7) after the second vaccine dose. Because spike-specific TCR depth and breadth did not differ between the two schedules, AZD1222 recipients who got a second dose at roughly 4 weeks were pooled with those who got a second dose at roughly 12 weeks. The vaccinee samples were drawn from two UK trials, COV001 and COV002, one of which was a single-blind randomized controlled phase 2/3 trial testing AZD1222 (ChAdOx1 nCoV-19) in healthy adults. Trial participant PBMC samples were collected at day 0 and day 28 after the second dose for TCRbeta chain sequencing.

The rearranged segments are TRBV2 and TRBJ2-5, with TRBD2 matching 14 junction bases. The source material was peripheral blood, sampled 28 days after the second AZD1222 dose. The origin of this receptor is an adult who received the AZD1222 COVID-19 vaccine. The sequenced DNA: TGTGCCAGCAGTGGACTAGCGGGGGGGCGAGAGACCCAGTACTTC. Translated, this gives CASSGLAGGRETQYF.